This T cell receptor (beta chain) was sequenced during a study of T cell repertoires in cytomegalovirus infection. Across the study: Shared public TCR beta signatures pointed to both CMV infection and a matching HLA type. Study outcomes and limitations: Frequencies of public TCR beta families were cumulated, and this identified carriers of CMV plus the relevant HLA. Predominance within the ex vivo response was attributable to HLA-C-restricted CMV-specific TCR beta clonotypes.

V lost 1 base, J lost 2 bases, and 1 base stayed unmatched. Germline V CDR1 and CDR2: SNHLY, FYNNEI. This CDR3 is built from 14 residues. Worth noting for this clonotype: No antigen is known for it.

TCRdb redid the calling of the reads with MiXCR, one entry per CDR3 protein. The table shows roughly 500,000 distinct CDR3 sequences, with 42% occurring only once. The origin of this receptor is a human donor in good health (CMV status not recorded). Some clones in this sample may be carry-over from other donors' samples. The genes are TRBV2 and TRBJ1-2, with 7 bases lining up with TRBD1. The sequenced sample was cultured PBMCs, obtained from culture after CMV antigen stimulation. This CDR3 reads CASSEDRGNYGYTF. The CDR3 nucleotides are TGTGCCAGCAGTGAAGACAGGGGAAACTATGGCTACACCTTC.